The 25 T cell receptor beta chains reported below all come from one sample, sequenced in a study of cytomegalovirus exposure and HLA in healthy donors. 13 Jbeta primers and 60 Vbeta primers were used for the PCR. Assay used: immunoSEQ multiplex PCR; TCRdb lists only in-frame clones, some missing. The sample contains a few hundred thousand clones, around 90% of which appear only once. The specimen was PBMCs. Receptors originate from a girl aged 2-10 years in good health and CMV-seronegative.

The rearrangement uses TRBV5-1 and TRBJ2-5; 8 nucleotides agree with TRBD1. Germline loops: CDR1 SGHRS, CDR2 YFSETQ. The CDR3 spans 16 residues. The trim removed 4 bases at V and 3 bases at J, leaving 11 bases unmatched. The chain's CDR3 is CASSRTGRGWEETQYF. The CDR3 DNA reads TGCGCCAGCAGCCGGACAGGGCGGGGCTGGGAAGAGACCCAGTACTTC.

V gene TRBV10-3 combines with J gene TRBJ1-6; 7 nucleotides line up with TRBD1. Losses at the gene ends were 6 bases for V and 7 bases for J; bases not matched to a gene: 6. The CDR3 is made up of 14 amino acids. Per germline, CDR1 ENHRY and CDR2 SYGVKD. CDR3 DNA sequence: TGTGCCATCAGCCAGGACAGGAACAATTCACCCCTCCACTTT. This encodes CAISQDRNNSPLHF.

The chain combines TRBV10-1 with TRBJ1-1; the match to TRBD1 covers 9 bases. This CDR3 spans 14 amino acids. After removal of 6 bases from V and 6 bases from J, the junction contained 8 bases not matched to a gene. CDR1 is WNHNN, CDR2 SYGVQD, per germline (reference sequence). The CDR3 region is CASRRGQGDPEAFF. For the CDR3, the DNA is TGCGCCAGCAGGAGGGGACAGGGTGACCCTGAAGCTTTCTTT.

The genes are TRBV29-1 and TRBJ1-1; tentative D call: TRBD1 (6 bases). The CDR3 covers 13 residues. Per germline, CDR1 SQVTM and CDR2 ANQGSEA. V lost 3 bases, J lost 5 bases, and 13 bases lay in between. CDR3 nucleotides: TGCAGCGTTGAGGCGGGGGCTGGTACTGAAGCTTTCTTT. Protein: CSVEAGAGTEAFF. Full variable domain (outside the CDR3, taken from reference TRBV29-1 and TRBJ1-1): SAVISQKPSRDICQRGTSLTIQCQVDSQVTMMFWYRQQPGQSLTLIATANQGSEATYESGFVIDKFPISRPNLTFSTLTVSNMSPEDSSIYLCSVEAGAGTEAFFGQGTRLTVV.

The chain combines TRBV23-1 with TRBJ2-7; D possibly corresponds to TRBD2 (6 bases). TRBV23-1 belongs to the ORF category, with a function that is uncertain. The CDR3 spans 16 residues. V lost 0 bases and J 2 bases, leaving 14 bases between the germline ends. The CDR3 DNA reads as TGCGCCAGCAGTCAATCAAGAAGACGGGGGACCTACGAGCAGTACTTC. As protein: CASSQSRRRGTYEQYF.

J is TRBJ2-2 and V is TRBV25-1, with D possibly being TRBD2 (5 bases). The CDR3 covers 16 residues. CDR1 is MGHDK, CDR2 SYGVNS, per germline. V lost 0 bases, J lost 7 bases, and 15 bases lay in between. CDR3 amino acids: CASSEYASGAVGELFF. The DNA for the CDR3 is TGTGCCAGCAGTGAATATGCCAGCGGCGCGGTCGGGGAGCTGTTTTTT.

This rearrangement joins TRBV7-2 to TRBJ2-7, with a tentative D call TRBD1 (6 bases). The CDR3 contains 15 residues. Trimming took off 2 bases at V and 3 bases at J, with 14 bases between the two ends. Per the germline V gene, CDR1 is SGHTA and CDR2 is FQGNSA. The CDR3, as DNA: TGTGCCAGCAGCTTACCGGCCAGGGGCTACTACGAGCAGTACTTC. Translated: CASSLPARGYYEQYF.

V is TRBV15 and J is TRBJ1-6; 8 nucleotides agree with TRBD1. The CDR3 runs to 15 residues. The germline V gene has CDR1 LNHNV and CDR2 YYDKDF (reference sequence). V gave up 0 bases and J gave up 10 bases; unmatched junction bases: 5. CDR3 coding DNA: TGTGCCACCAGCAGAGATCGGCAGGGGGCATCACCCCTCCACTTT. Amino acid sequence: CATSRDRQGASPLHF.

This clone occurred a few times. The chain employs TRBV10-1 and TRBJ1-2; the match to TRBD1 covers 7 bases. The V segment lost 10 bases and the J segment 3 bases; nucleotides outside the gene matches: 11. The CDR3 is made up of 14 amino acids. Germline CDR1 and CDR2: WNHNN and SYGVQD (reference sequence). This CDR3 reads CATPFEGADYGYTF. CDR3 nucleotides: TGCGCCACCCCCTTCGAGGGGGCGGACTATGGCTACACCTTC.

The rearrangement uses TRBV15 and TRBJ2-1, with TRBD1 identical over 12 bases. The CDR3 has 20 amino acids. V trimming: 5 bases; J trimming: 8 bases; junction bases outside the gene matches: 22. Germline V lookup: CDR1 LNHNV, CDR2 YYDKDF (reference sequence). The CDR3: CATSRWMGQGARRHLDEQFF. The CDR3 nucleotides are TGTGCCACCAGCCGATGGATGGGACAGGGGGCAAGGAGGCACTTGGATGAGCAGTTCTTC.

Only one count was recorded for this clone. J is TRBJ1-1 and V is TRBV5-1; D is possibly TRBD1 (6 bases). V lost 5 bases and J lost 0, with 17 bases in between. Germline V CDR1 and CDR2: SGHRS, YFSETQ. This CDR3 is built from 16 residues. The CDR3 DNA sequence: TGCGCCAGCAGACAACGGACAGACCCCTTGAACACTGAAGCTTTCTTT. Its protein product is CASRQRTDPLNTEAFF.

The rearrangement uses TRBV10-1 and TRBJ1-1; D gene unclear. This CDR3 spans 14 amino acids. V lost 2 bases and J 1 base, leaving 8 bases between the germline ends. Germline CDR1 WNHNN, CDR2 SYGVQD (reference sequence). CDR3: CASSEVQENTEAFF. CDR3 DNA: TGCGCCAGCAGTGAGGTCCAGGAGAACACTGAAGCTTTCTTT.

The CDR3 region has the DNA TGTGCCAGCAGCTCGGACAGGGTTGAGACCCAGTACTTC. The encoded protein is CASSSDRVETQYF. The chain links TRBV7-9 to TRBJ2-5, with 8 bases identical to TRBD1. Trimming removed 4 bases from V and 5 bases from J; junction bases left unmatched: 3. This CDR3 has 13 amino acids. In germline, CDR1 is SEHNR, CDR2 FQNEAQ (reference sequence).

The chain joins TRBV6-4 to TRBJ2-1, with 7 positions matching TRBD2. Trimming at V came to 0 bases and at J to 4 bases, leaving 3 bases not matched to a gene. Germline CDR1 MRHNA, CDR2 SNTAGT. The CDR3 is made up of 15 amino acids. The CDR3 DNA is TGTGCCAGCAGTGACTCACCTAGCGGTTACAATGAGCAGTTCTTC. Protein: CASSDSPSGYNEQFF.

J is TRBJ2-3 and V is TRBV10-3; TRBD1 is a possible D gene (6 bases). The CDR3 has 19 amino acids. The V and J ends lost 0 bases and 0 bases respectively, with 19 bases between them. CDR1 and CDR2 (germline): ENHRY, SYGVKD. CDR3 sequence reads: CAISESGGAGALSTDTQYF. For the CDR3, the DNA is TGTGCCATCAGTGAGTCGGGTGGGGCAGGGGCCCTTAGCACAGATACGCAGTATTTT.

The chain recombines TRBV6-1 with TRBJ2-2; D is uncertain. CDR1 and CDR2 from the germline V gene are MNHNS and SASEGT. V was shortened by 10 bases and J by 6 bases, with 12 bases between the two germline ends. This CDR3 has 12 residues. The DNA of the CDR3 is TGTGCCACCCGTACTCTAGCCGGGGAGCTGTTTTTT. This gives the protein CATRTLAGELFF.

This chain joins TRBV7-7 and TRBJ2-5, with D perhaps TRBD2 (6 bases). The CDR3 loop spans 14 amino acids. CDR1 SSHAT and CDR2 FNYEAQ come from the germline V gene (reference sequence). V lost 3 bases to trimming and J lost 5 bases, with 13 bases between them. In nucleotides, the CDR3 is TGTGCCAGCAGCTTCGGAGGGGCCGGGGAGACCCAGTACTTC. This encodes CASSFGGAGETQYF.

The V call is TRBV11-2, the J call TRBJ2-1, with 8 bases aligning to TRBD2. CDR1 and CDR2 (germline): SGHAT, FQNNGV. CDR3 length: 14 amino acids. The trim removed 4 bases at V and 5 bases at J, leaving 4 bases unmatched. In nucleotides, the CDR3 is TGTGCCAGCAGCTGGCGGGGGGCGGACAATGAGCAGTTCTTC. This encodes CASSWRGADNEQFF.

The CDR3, as DNA: TGTGCCTGGAGTGTTCCTCTGGGGGGGGCTATCAATGAGCAGTTCTTC. Translating gives CAWSVPLGGAINEQFF. This chain joins TRBV30 and TRBJ2-1; TRBD2 might be the D (7 bases). This CDR3 has 16 amino acids. The germline V gene has CDR1 GTSNPN and CDR2 SVGIG (reference sequence). V lost 0 bases to trimming and J lost 6 bases, with 18 bases between them. The variable domain in full, with the rest retrieved from reference TRBV30 and TRBJ2-1, is SQTIHQWPATLVQPVGSPLSLECTVEGTSNPNLYWYRQAAGRGLQLLFYSVGIGQISSEVPQNLSASRPQDRQFILSSKKLLLSDSGFYLCAWSVPLGGAINEQFFGPGTRLTVL.

CDR3 in amino acids: CASSSAGQGKEQYF. The CDR3 bases are TGTGCCAGCAGCTCGGCGGGACAGGGTAAAGAGCAGTACTTC. This chain links TRBV5-4 with TRBJ2-7; TRBD1 matches 9 bases. Unmatched junction bases numbered 8, after V lost 3 bases and J lost 7 bases. The CDR3 is 14 residues long. The germline V gene has CDR1 SGHNT and CDR2 YYREEE (reference sequence).

This sequence joins TRBV10-2 and TRBJ1-2; 7 bases fit TRBD1. The germline V gene encodes CDR1 WSHSY and CDR2 SAAADI. The junction had 5 bases not matched to a gene; V was cut back by 2 bases and J by 2 bases. The length of the CDR3 is 15 residues. The CDR3 here is CASSELPTGNYGYTF. In nucleotides, the CDR3 is TGCGCCAGCAGTGAGCTCCCGACAGGGAACTATGGCTACACCTTC.

The V gene is TRBV11-3, the J gene TRBJ2-1; 10 nucleotides agree with TRBD2. Trimming at V came to 1 base and at J to 7 bases, leaving 7 bases not matched to a gene. The CDR3 contains 16 residues. Germline loops: CDR1 SGHNT, CDR2 YENEEA. CDR3 loop: CASSLVSSGSANEQFF. CDR3 DNA: TGTGCCAGCAGCTTAGTGTCTAGCGGGAGTGCAAATGAGCAGTTCTTC.

V usage is TRBV11-3 and J usage is TRBJ1-1; D is unclear. This CDR3 has 12 residues. Germline loops: CDR1 SGHNT, CDR2 YENEEA. V lost 4 bases and J 4 bases, leaving 7 bases between the germline ends. The CDR3 spells CASSSSGTEAFF. As DNA, the CDR3 is TGTGCCAGCAGCTCGTCCGGCACTGAAGCTTTCTTT.

V gene TRBV18 combines with J gene TRBJ2-6; the D gene is possibly TRBD2 (5 bases). CDR1 KGHSH and CDR2 LQKENI come from the germline V gene. CDR3 length: 15 amino acids. V lost 3 bases and J lost 6, with 12 bases in between. CDR3 nucleotide sequence: TGTGCCAGCTCACCTATTATCCGGGAGGCCAACGTCCTGACTTTC. It translates to CASSPIIREANVLTF.

This clone was recorded only once. This chain links TRBV29-1 with TRBJ2-1, with unresolved D. V was shortened by 1 base and J by 5 bases, with 6 bases between the two germline ends. Germline CDR1 SQVTM, CDR2 ANQGSEA. The CDR3 is 12 amino acids. CDR3 sequence (DNA): TGCAGCGTTGAAGGGCTCGACAATGAGCAGTTCTTC. Its protein is CSVEGLDNEQFF.